The 15 T cell receptor beta chains below all came from one sample that was sequenced in a study of blood T cell repertoires in COVID-19. Assay used: immunoSEQ multiplex PCR; TCRdb lists only in-frame clones, some missing. The repertoire holds approximately 260,000 clones, with about nine tenths as singletons. Sequenced sample: peripheral blood. These receptors were collected from a man in his 60s who had recovered from COVID-19.

In this sample, this clone turned up once. V gene TRBV24-1 combines with J gene TRBJ2-1, with D possibly being TRBD1 (5 bases). Trimming left V 2 bases short and J 6 bases short, with 13 bases between. The length of the CDR3 is 15 residues. Germline V gene data show CDR1 as KGHDR and CDR2 as SFDVKD. The CDR3 bases are TGTGCCACCAGTGATTCCCTCGACAGACCCAATGAGCAGTTCTTC. This sequence encodes CATSDSLDRPNEQFF.

This clone was seen a handful of times. The V call is TRBV28, the J call TRBJ2-6; 11 bases are shared with TRBD1. Germline lookup yields CDR1 MDHEN and CDR2 SYDVKM. V was clipped by 6 bases and J by 3 bases; unmatched bases: 7. This CDR3 is built from 17 residues. As DNA, the CDR3 is TGTGCCAGCAGGCCCGGACAGGGGGCGCTTGGGGCCAACGTCCTGACTTTC. This gives the protein CASRPGQGALGANVLTF.

The CDR3 loop reads CAGQGDTGELFF. CDR3 nucleotides: TGTGCCGGACAGGGGGACACCGGGGAGCTGTTTTTT. The gene calls are TRBV24-1 and TRBJ2-2; 10 positions agree with TRBD1. Trimming removed 12 bases from V and 3 bases from J; junction bases left unmatched: 0. Germline loops: CDR1 KGHDR, CDR2 SFDVKD. The CDR3 contains 12 residues.

The V gene is TRBV7-2, the J gene TRBJ2-3; no definite D call. CDR3 length: 13 amino acids. The V gene's germline CDR1 is SGHTA and CDR2 FQGNSA. Trimming stripped 4 bases from V and 8 bases from J, with 13 bases between. The CDR3: CASSSRELATQYF. For the CDR3, the DNA is TGTGCCAGCAGCTCCAGAGAATTAGCTACGCAGTATTTT. Looking up the rest from reference TRBV7-2 and TRBJ2-3 gives the full variable domain: GAGVSQSPSNKVTEKGKDVELRCDPISGHTALYWYRQSLGQGLEFLIYFQGNSAPDKSGLPSDRFSAERTGGSVSTLTIQRTQQEDSAVYLCASSSRELATQYFGPGTRLTVL.

V gene TRBV5-1 combines with J gene TRBJ1-3, with 7 nucleotides matching TRBD1. The germline V gene has CDR1 SGHRS and CDR2 YFSETQ. The CDR3 is 16 amino acids. V trimming: 4 bases; J trimming: 2 bases; junction bases outside the gene matches: 9. DNA for the CDR3: TGCGCCAGCAGCCCAATCCCCCAGGGGGCTGGAAACACCATATATTTT. Protein sequence: CASSPIPQGAGNTIYF.

The count of this clone is one. V gene TRBV11-2 combines with J gene TRBJ1-2; D is ambiguous. The CDR3 is 14 residues long. Trimming pared 6 bases from V and 3 bases from J, leaving 14 bases between. Germline CDR1 and CDR2: SGHAT and FQNNGV. CDR3 amino acids: CASREGGRDYGYTF. In nucleotides, the CDR3 is TGTGCCAGCAGAGAGGGTGGGCGGGACTATGGCTACACCTTC.

The gene calls are TRBV10-1 and TRBJ2-7, with a tentative D call TRBD2 (6 bases). V was pared by 3 bases and J by 5 bases, with 17 bases between. This CDR3 comprises 15 residues. Looked up from germline, CDR1 is WNHNN and CDR2 is SYGVQD (reference sequence). This CDR3 is CASSDSGDRYHEQYF. The CDR3 region has the DNA TGCGCCAGCAGTGATTCGGGGGACCGGTACCACGAGCAGTACTTC.

The genes are TRBV6-4 and TRBJ2-5; 8 positions match TRBD2. CDR1 and CDR2 (germline): MRHNA, SNTAGT. V lost 4 bases, J lost 5 bases, and 3 bases stayed unmatched. CDR3 length: 13 amino acids. DNA of the CDR3: TGTGCCAGCAGTGTGGTAGCGGGGGAGACCCAGTACTTC. Protein product: CASSVVAGETQYF.

The chain couples TRBV2 to TRBJ2-7, with D maybe TRBD2 (6 bases). V was trimmed by 3 bases and J by 6 bases, leaving 18 bases between them. In germline, CDR1 is SNHLY, CDR2 FYNNEI. This CDR3 has 15 amino acids. The CDR3 coding sequence is TGTGCCAGCAGTGAGGGTAGGAGGGGAACAGGCGAGCAGTACTTC. This encodes CASSEGRRGTGEQYF.

The chain is built from TRBV5-1 and TRBJ2-3, with 11 positions matching TRBD2. Looked up from germline, CDR1 is SGHRS and CDR2 is YFSETQ. The J segment lost 3 bases and the V segment lost 3 bases, leaving 6 bases of the junction unmatched. There are 16 residues in the CDR3. The CDR3 loop reads CASSSSPSGGTDTQYF. The CDR3 DNA reads as TGCGCCAGCAGCTCCTCTCCTAGCGGGGGGACAGATACGCAGTATTTT.

J is TRBJ1-2 and V is TRBV27; D gene uncertain. The germline gives CDR1 MNHEY, CDR2 SMNVEV (reference sequence). Trimming stripped 2 bases from V and 0 bases from J, with 10 bases between. The CDR3 consists of 15 residues. In nucleotides, the CDR3 is TGTGCCAGCAGTTTAACCCCGCACTCTAACTATGGCTACACCTTC. It is translated as CASSLTPHSNYGYTF.

The chain carries TRBV11-2 and TRBJ2-5; 7 nucleotides line up with TRBD2. Germline assignment: CDR1 SGHAT and CDR2 FQNNGV. The CDR3 is 13 residues long. Unmatched junction bases numbered 1, after V lost 4 bases and J lost 2 bases. Written as DNA, the CDR3 is TGTGCCAGCAGCTGGGACTATCAAGAGACCCAGTACTTC. Amino acid sequence: CASSWDYQETQYF.

The chain recombines TRBV6-1 with TRBJ1-2; possibly TRBD1 for D (5 bases). V dropped 0 bases and J dropped 4 bases, with 12 bases sitting between them. CDR3 length equals 15 residues. Germline V CDR1 and CDR2: MNHNS, SASEGT. This CDR3 reads CASSEAWGGVYGYTF. The CDR3 DNA is TGTGCCAGCAGTGAAGCGTGGGGGGGGGTCTATGGCTACACCTTC.

CDR3 region: CASRDRGPENEKLFF. Written as DNA, the CDR3 is TGTGCCAGCCGGGACAGGGGGCCGGAGAACGAAAAACTGTTTTTT. The rearrangement joins TRBV6-5 to TRBJ1-4, with 12 bases aligning to TRBD1. The CDR3 is 15 amino acids. Germline CDR1 is MNHEY and CDR2 is SVGAGI. The V segment lost 8 bases and the J segment 8 bases; nucleotides outside the gene matches: 9.

This chain uses TRBV12-3 or TRBV12-4 with TRBJ1-2, with no clear D. The CDR3 length is 12 residues. V lost 2 bases and J 8 bases, leaving 9 bases between the germline ends. CDR3 DNA: TGTGCCAGCAGTTTAAAAAGGCGGGGCTACACCTTC. Protein: CASSLKRRGYTF.